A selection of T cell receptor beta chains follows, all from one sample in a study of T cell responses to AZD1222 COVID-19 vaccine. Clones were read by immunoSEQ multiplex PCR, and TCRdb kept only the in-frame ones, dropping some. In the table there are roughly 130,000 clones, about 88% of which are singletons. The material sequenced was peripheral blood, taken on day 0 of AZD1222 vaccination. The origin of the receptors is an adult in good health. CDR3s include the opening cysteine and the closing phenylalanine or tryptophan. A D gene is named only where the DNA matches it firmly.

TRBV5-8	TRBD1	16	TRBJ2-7	CASSEAGQGFKHEQYF
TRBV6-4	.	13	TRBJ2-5	CASSCGYQETQYF
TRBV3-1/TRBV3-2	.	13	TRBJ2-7	CASSQDRAYEQYF
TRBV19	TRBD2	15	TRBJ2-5	CASSQKAGALETQYF
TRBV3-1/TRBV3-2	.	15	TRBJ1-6	CASSQEQGIRSPLHF
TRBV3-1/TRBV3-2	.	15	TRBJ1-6	CASSQMGAYNSPLHF
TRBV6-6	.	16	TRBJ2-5	CASSYRRRQPTRTQYF
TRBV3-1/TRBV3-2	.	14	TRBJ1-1	CASSPGLWNTEAFF
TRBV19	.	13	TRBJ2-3	CASSTTIADTQYF
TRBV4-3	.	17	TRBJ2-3	CASSQNVDLGGADTQYF
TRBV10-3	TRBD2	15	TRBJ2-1	CAINPSSGKDNEQFF
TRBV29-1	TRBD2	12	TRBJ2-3	CSVDRLANTQYF
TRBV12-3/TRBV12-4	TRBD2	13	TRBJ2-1	CASSPRDYAEQFF
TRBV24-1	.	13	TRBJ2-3	CATSDLLLNTQYF
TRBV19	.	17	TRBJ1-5	CASSMVGGVPWHQPQHF
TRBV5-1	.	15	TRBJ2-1	CASSLDGISYNEQFF
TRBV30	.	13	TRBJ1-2	CAWSVLGGEGYTF
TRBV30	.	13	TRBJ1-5	CAWSNGKDQPQHF
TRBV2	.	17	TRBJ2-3	CASSEVLTGSFTDTQYF
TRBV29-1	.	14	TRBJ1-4	CSVVLAGRDEKLFF
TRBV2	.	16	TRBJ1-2	CASSELGLKKHYGYTF
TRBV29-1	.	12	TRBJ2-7	CSAGHSTYEQYF
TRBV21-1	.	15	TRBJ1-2	CASTNGQGSNYGYTF
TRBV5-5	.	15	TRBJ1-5	CASSLGQIGNQPQHF
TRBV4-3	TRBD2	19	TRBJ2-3	CASSQGLTSGRFSTDTQYF
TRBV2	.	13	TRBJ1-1	CASSESRVTEAFF
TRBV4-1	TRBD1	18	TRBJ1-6	CASSQATGTEDFNSPLHF
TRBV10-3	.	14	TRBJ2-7	CAISSIQVPYEQYF
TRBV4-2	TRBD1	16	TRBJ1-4	CASSQDPQGVGEKLFF
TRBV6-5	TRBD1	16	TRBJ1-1	CASSYLRTGLNTEAFF
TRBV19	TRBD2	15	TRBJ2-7	CASSTLTSQSYEQYF